This TCR beta chain was sequenced in a study of tumor-infiltrating lymphocytes in primary liver carcinoma (dated by TCRdb to about 2017). Background on the whole study: Four to six patients with histopathologically diagnosed primary liver carcinoma underwent surgical resection in China between November 2015 and 2016. The five patients, three men and two women aged 30 to 69 years, had hepatocellular carcinoma (four) or combined HCC and intrahepatic cholangiocarcinoma (one). The five patients had tumors staged T1-T3 N0M0, with maximum diameters ranging from about 4.2 to 11 cm. Each sample produced roughly 3.65 to 7.13 million productive TCRbeta reads, and read depth showed no significant difference between tissue types. Across five regions of each liver tumor, along with adjacent normal tissue and blood, the study brought together TCRbeta repertoire sequencing, expression microarrays and whole-exome sequencing. A total of 35 specimens from 5 patients, comprising about 25 tumor regions, 5 adjacent noncancerous liver tissues and 5 peripheral blood samples, were covered by TCRbeta repertoire sequencing. Reproducibility between technical replicate repertoires was high, with correlation coefficients above 0.95 and mean shared-clone rates about 0.9. Paper-wide results and their limitations: The top 250 clones made up a significantly larger repertoire fraction in tumors than in blood (p = 0.039). Only a few patients were included in the study, and the authors note that the findings should be validated in a larger study. Comparison of CD4+ and CD8+ T cell repertoires was precluded by the use of bulk unsorted samples. Repertoire overlap was higher between tumor regions (mean around 36%) than tumor-adjacent (approximately 17%) or tumor-blood (roughly 14%) pairs, consistent with antigen-driven expansion. Because sequencing covered only the TCR beta chain and unpaired alpha chains were not captured, true repertoire diversity is likely underestimated.

TRIzol reagent was used to extract blood RNA from unsorted whole blood, while the DNeasy Blood & Tissue kit provided the germline DNA. At the time of sampling, the patients were treatment-naive and had chronic HBV infection. Before surgery, 3.5 to 4 milliliters of peripheral blood were drawn into K2EDTA tubes. Including cysteine and phenylalanine, the CDR3 has 14 amino acids. Just CDR3 DNA is preserved here, 42 bases in frame from base 1. As encoded in the germline V gene, CDR1 is MNHEY while CDR2 is SVGEGT. Comments on this clonotype: It lacks a known antigen. The junction departs from germline at one end; a sequencing error may be responsible.

A constant-region primer and ProtoScript II reverse transcriptase were used to reverse-transcribe TCRbeta-specific cDNA from approximately 450 ng total RNA. The TCRbeta libraries were prepared through three rounds of nested multiplex PCR following a slightly modified ARM-PCR procedure. Multiplex TRBV1-TRBV30 forward primers and a Cbeta reverse primer were used in the first two PCR rounds, each of which was run for around 10 cycles. Sample barcodes and Illumina adapters were attached in a final 25-cycle PCR using Deep VentR polymerase. Before sequencing, amplicons of 200-500 bp were gel-purified using a QIAquick gel extraction kit. An Illumina HiSeq 2500 was used to sequence the TCRbeta amplicons with 250-bp paired-end reads. For the original study's pipeline: To recover full CDR3 sequences, reads were quality-trimmed using Trimmomatic v0.33 and paired reads were then merged using FLASH v1.2.11. MiGEC v1.2.1b assigned V, D and J germline segments to the rearranged TCRbeta sequences. Clonotype statistics and Shannon-Wiener diversity indices were computed with VDJtools v1.0.0. To reduce sampling bias, subsequent analyses other than the diversity analysis used only the 250 most abundant clonotypes in each sample. TCRdb trimmed public reads at Q25 via fastp, called clones via MiXCR and kept in-frame beta chains. Rows are unified per CDR3 protein, each entry keeping the most common DNA and genes. The V and J calls shown here were made by TCRdb, not taken from the authors' results. In all, the sample holds approximately 340,000 distinct CDR3 sequences, and 65% of those were seen once. The ten largest account for 5.5% to 8% of the sample.

The sequence was obtained from a man aged 35 to 55 with primary liver carcinoma and hepatitis B virus infection. The chain joins TRBV6-2 or TRBV6-3 to TRBJ1-1, with no confident D gene call. Sequences were obtained from peripheral blood. Here the CDR3 is given as CASSWGVTGTEAFF. The nucleotide sequence is TGTGCCAGTAGTTGGGGAGTGACTGGCACTGAAGCTTTCTTT.